The present entry profiles one T cell receptor beta chain with its context. The antigen remains undetermined. This sample is drawn from a study of T cell responses to AZD1222 COVID-19 vaccine. General study results and limits: There were mostly white British donors and more females than males, and clonal diversity was possibly underestimated. Distributed over spike, vaccine-associated CD4 TCRs predominated at 160-218 and 743-854. Two AZD1222 administrations were followed by greater Spike-specific TCR breadth and depth.

The assay was immunoSEQ multiplex PCR, and TCRdb's table has in-frame clones only and misses some. The repertoire holds 190,000 or so clones, with approximately 95% as singletons. Germline V gives CDR1 LGHDT, CDR2 YNNKEL (reference sequence). The CDR3 is 15 residues long. V was trimmed by 1 base and J by 12 bases, leaving 16 bases between them. Recipients boosted at about 4 weeks or about 12 weeks are pooled. The chain uses TRBV3-1 (or the pseudogene TRBV3-2) and TRBJ1-6, with D maybe TRBD1 (6 bases). This receptor was taken from an adult who received the AZD1222 COVID-19 vaccine. The sequencing used peripheral blood, collected 28 days after the second AZD1222 dose. The DNA of the CDR3 is TGTGCCAGCAGCCAAGGAATCGCAGGGGAGGTACCCCTCCACTTT. Protein product: CASSQGIAGEVPLHF.